Shown below are 29 T cell receptor beta chains from a single sample sequenced in a study of cytomegalovirus exposure and HLA in healthy donors. A multiplex PCR was run with 60 Vbeta primers and 13 Jbeta primers. Libraries were prepared by immunoSEQ multiplex PCR; TCRdb keeps only in-frame clonotypes and omits some of them. The table lists approximately 37,000 clones. Sample: PBMCs. The receptors here all came from a male donor in good health and CMV-seronegative.

The rearrangement uses TRBV11-2 and TRBJ1-6; unclear D gene. Per germline, CDR1 SGHAT and CDR2 FQNNGV. The CDR3 extends over 15 amino acids. Trimming removed 3 bases from V and 7 bases from J, with 13 bases in between. The CDR3 sequence is CASSFSEVGNSPLHF. CDR3 bases: TGTGCCAGCAGCTTTTCAGAGGTTGGAAATTCACCCCTCCACTTT.

The chain carries TRBV15 and TRBJ1-4; TRBD1 might be the D (5 bases). This CDR3 has 15 amino acids. The ends were cut back, 5 bases at V and 8 bases at J, with 18 bases in the middle. Germline V gene sequence: CDR1 LNHNV, CDR2 YYDKDF (reference sequence). The CDR3: CATSHPNRGEEKLFF. The CDR3 DNA sequence: TGTGCCACCAGCCATCCTAACCGGGGGGAGGAAAAACTGTTTTTT.

The V call is TRBV4-1, the J call TRBJ2-7, with TRBD2 identical over 11 bases. The V gene end was trimmed by 3 bases and the J gene end by 2 bases; junction bases not matched to a gene: 6. Per germline, CDR1 MGHRA and CDR2 YSYEKL. There are 16 residues in the CDR3. CDR3 DNA sequence: TGCGCCAGCAGCCAGACCTTTAGCGGGGGGGCCTACGAGCAGTACTTC. Translation gives CASSQTFSGGAYEQYF.

The chain combines TRBV7-9 with TRBJ2-7, with D possibly TRBD1 on 6 matching bases. CDR3 length equals 16 residues. V lost 2 bases, J lost 3 bases, and 17 bases lay in between. CDR1 and CDR2 from the germline V gene are SEHNR and FQNEAQ (reference sequence). The CDR3 nucleotides are TGTGCCAGCAGCTTATCGGGTACAGGGAACGACTACGAGCAGTACTTC. This sequence encodes CASSLSGTGNDYEQYF.

V and J are TRBV7-9 and TRBJ1-5; tentative D call: TRBD1 (5 bases). This CDR3 has 13 residues. Trimming took off 3 bases at V and 6 bases at J, with 9 bases between the two ends. Germline lookup yields CDR1 SEHNR and CDR2 FQNEAQ (reference sequence). The CDR3 nucleotides read TGTGCCAGCAGCTTGGGGGGAGCTCAGCCCCAGCATTTT. Translating gives CASSLGGAQPQHF.

V gene TRBV2 combines with J gene TRBJ1-6; the match to TRBD1 covers 7 bases. The CDR3 contains 15 residues. The V and J ends lost 4 bases and 0 bases, in that order; junction bases with no gene match: 0. Germline V CDR1 and CDR2: SNHLY, FYNNEI. CDR3: CASSGQGSYNSPLHF. The CDR3 DNA reads as TGTGCCAGCAGTGGACAGGGCTCCTATAATTCACCCCTCCACTTT.

V and J are TRBV7-9 and TRBJ1-3; tentatively, D is TRBD1 (6 bases). Germline V lookup: CDR1 SEHNR, CDR2 FQNEAQ (reference sequence). The germline V and J ends were trimmed by 2 bases and 0 bases, with 17 bases remaining between them. CDR3 length: 18 amino acids. The chain's CDR3 is CASSLFGQQVNSGNTIYF. In nucleotides, the CDR3 is TGTGCCAGCAGCTTATTCGGACAGCAGGTTAACTCTGGAAACACCATATATTTT.

This chain links TRBV5-1 with TRBJ2-5, with 10 bases aligning to TRBD1. Germline loops: CDR1 SGHRS, CDR2 YFSETQ. The CDR3 loop spans 14 amino acids. After removal of 4 bases from V and 5 bases from J, the junction contained 5 bases not matched to a gene. Here the CDR3 reads CASSGDRGWETQYF. The CDR3 DNA is TGCGCCAGCAGCGGGGACAGGGGTTGGGAGACCCAGTACTTC.

As to this clone: Likely a read error: the CDR3 ends without its conserved phenylalanine or tryptophan. The chain couples TRBV27 to TRBJ1-1; 7 positions match TRBD1. CDR1 and CDR2 from the germline V gene are MNHEY and SMNVEV (reference sequence). The CDR3 runs 13 residues. V dropped 6 bases and J dropped 1; count of bases not matched to a gene: 2. This CDR3 is CASRRTGNTEAFL. CDR3 nucleotide sequence: TGTGCCAGCAGAAGGACAGGGAACACTGAAGCTTTCCTT.

The CDR3 loop is CASSRTSVGIFSGDSYNEQFF. DNA for the CDR3: TGTGCCAGCAGTAGGACTAGCGTGGGGATTTTTAGCGGCGACTCCTACAATGAGCAGTTCTTC. The V and J genes are TRBV27 and TRBJ2-1, with TRBD2 matching 9 bases. The CDR3 consists of 21 residues. V lost 5 bases to trimming and J lost 0 bases; unmatched junction nucleotides: 20. Germline CDR1 is MNHEY and CDR2 is SMNVEV (reference sequence).

The chain is built from TRBV5-1 and TRBJ2-2; D is undetermined. Trimming cost V 2 bases and J 0 bases, with 11 bases left between them. Germline values: CDR1 SGHRS, CDR2 YFSETQ. This CDR3 has 16 amino acids. The CDR3 coding sequence is TGCGCCAGCAGCTTCTCCCCGAGCGCGAACACCGGGGAGCTGTTTTTT. Protein product: CASSFSPSANTGELFF.

V is TRBV2 and J is TRBJ2-2; 10 bases align to TRBD2. The CDR3 totals 13 residues. V was clipped by 6 bases and J by 5 bases; unmatched bases: 0. Per germline, CDR1 SNHLY and CDR2 FYNNEI. CDR3 sequence (DNA): TGTGCCAGCAGGGGACTAGCGACCGGGGAGCTGTTTTTT. Its translation: CASRGLATGELFF.

The gene calls are TRBV19 and TRBJ1-1, with 10 bases lining up with TRBD1. Germline CDR1 and CDR2: LNHDA and SQIVND (reference sequence). The CDR3 contains 15 residues. Germline trimming cut 8 bases from V and 7 bases from J; bases unmatched to any gene: 13. CDR3 residues: CASRDWTGGAVEAFF. As DNA, the CDR3 is TGTGCCAGTCGCGATTGGACAGGGGGTGCGGTTGAAGCTTTCTTT.

This chain joins TRBV28 and TRBJ1-5; D is ambiguous. The CDR3 contains 16 residues. Germline V gene lookup returns CDR1 MDHEN and CDR2 SYDVKM. The V end lost 5 bases, the J end lost 2 bases, and 16 bases lay between the germline ends. In DNA, the CDR3 is TGTGCCAGCAGTCCACTCGGCCCGGAGGGCAATCAGCCCCAGCATTTT. It yields the protein CASSPLGPEGNQPQHF.

This rearrangement joins TRBV2 to TRBJ2-7, with 7 nucleotides matching TRBD2. The ends lost 7 bases at V and 0 bases at J; junction bases unmatched: 6. Germline values: CDR1 SNHLY, CDR2 FYNNEI. This CDR3 comprises 14 residues. Here the CDR3 reads CASISAGSSYEQYF. The CDR3 bases are TGTGCCAGCATTTCAGCGGGAAGCTCCTACGAGCAGTACTTC.

The chain links TRBV5-4 to TRBJ2-7; D is possibly TRBD1 (6 bases). CDR3 length: 16 amino acids. V gave up 3 bases and J gave up 0 bases, with 16 bases separating them. Germline values: CDR1 SGHNT, CDR2 YYREEE (reference sequence). CDR3 sequence: CASSSSGHRSSYEQYF. The CDR3 DNA reads TGTGCCAGCAGCTCCTCGGGACACCGGAGCTCCTACGAGCAGTACTTC.

The chain carries TRBV7-9 and TRBJ1-6, with 7 bases that match TRBD1. Germline V gives CDR1 SEHNR, CDR2 FQNEAQ (reference sequence). Losses at the gene ends were 5 bases for V and 10 bases for J; bases not matched to a gene: 5. The CDR3 contains 13 residues. The DNA for the CDR3 is TGTGCCAGCAGCCGGGACAGCCTCTCACCCCTCCACTTT. It codes for CASSRDSLSPLHF.

The gene calls are TRBV6-1 and TRBJ2-7; D not certain. Per germline, CDR1 MNHNS and CDR2 SASEGT. Trimming cost V 4 bases and J 1 base, with 5 bases left between them. This CDR3 region has 12 residues. CDR3 amino acids: CASSVTSYEQYF. In DNA form, the CDR3 reads TGTGCCAGCAGTGTAACATCCTACGAGCAGTACTTC.

This chain joins TRBV28 and TRBJ1-5; D is uncertain. In germline, CDR1 is MDHEN, CDR2 SYDVKM. Trimming stripped 6 bases from V and 4 bases from J, with 13 bases between. The CDR3 length is 14 residues. The DNA of the CDR3 is TGTGCCAGCAGCCCGGCGGAAGTTAATCAGCCCCAGCATTTT. Its translation is CASSPAEVNQPQHF.

The J gene is TRBJ1-1, the V gene TRBV7-9; D remains ambiguous. Trimming shortened V by 3 bases and J by 1 base, and 6 bases separated the two germline ends. The germline V gene encodes CDR1 SEHNR and CDR2 FQNEAQ (reference sequence). The CDR3 has 13 residues. The CDR3 region has the DNA TGTGCCAGCAGCTTTTCAGGGAACACTGAAGCTTTCTTT. This translates into CASSFSGNTEAFF.

V usage is TRBV7-8 and J usage is TRBJ2-5; 10 bases align to TRBD2. This CDR3 is 17 amino acids long. Germline CDR1 SGHVS, CDR2 FQNEAQ. The V and J ends lost 2 bases and 1 base, in that order; junction bases with no gene match: 7. CDR3 amino acids: CASSLPDSGGFQETQYF. CDR3 nucleotide sequence: TGTGCCAGCAGCTTACCGGATAGCGGGGGGTTCCAAGAGACCCAGTACTTC.

This chain links TRBV4-1 with TRBJ2-2; TRBD1 matches 8 bases. This CDR3 has 16 residues. In germline, CDR1 is MGHRA, CDR2 YSYEKL. The V segment lost 0 bases and the J segment 7 bases; nucleotides outside the gene matches: 7. CDR3 in DNA: TGCGCCAGCAGCCAAGATAGGACAGGGTTCGACGGGGAGCTGTTTTTT. Its translation: CASSQDRTGFDGELFF.

The chain joins TRBV28 to TRBJ2-3, with a weak D call TRBD1 (6 bases). The V gene's germline CDR1 is MDHEN and CDR2 SYDVKM. The CDR3 consists of 17 residues. Trimming shortened V by 3 bases and J by 4 bases, and 20 bases separated the two germline ends. This CDR3 reads CASSFSSGVSIADTQYF. CDR3 nucleotide sequence: TGTGCCAGCAGTTTTTCTTCAGGGGTTTCTATCGCAGATACGCAGTATTTT.

V gene TRBV11-2 combines with J gene TRBJ1-1; D possibly corresponds to TRBD1 (6 bases). The CDR3 length is 14 residues. Germline loops: CDR1 SGHAT, CDR2 FQNNGV. Trimming pared 4 bases from V and 1 base from J, leaving 10 bases between. The CDR3 loop reads CASSSPDRNTEAFF. DNA for the CDR3: TGTGCCAGCAGCTCCCCGGACAGGAACACTGAAGCTTTCTTT.

The V gene is TRBV6-5, the J gene TRBJ2-2, with unresolved D. The CDR3 contains 11 residues. The V and J ends lost 6 bases and 7 bases respectively, with 6 bases between them. Germline CDR1 and CDR2: MNHEY and SVGAGI. CDR3 sequence reads: CASRSNGELFF. As DNA, the CDR3 is TGTGCCAGCAGGTCTAACGGGGAGCTGTTTTTT.

The rearrangement links TRBV6-1 to TRBJ2-3; TRBD2 matches at 9 bases. The CDR3 consists of 15 residues. In germline, CDR1 is MNHNS, CDR2 SASEGT. V gave up 2 bases and J gave up 1 base; unmatched junction bases: 1. The CDR3 spells CASSEIAGGTDTQYF. The CDR3 DNA sequence: TGTGCCAGCAGTGAAATAGCGGGGGGCACAGATACGCAGTATTTT.

Remarks on this clone: One end of the junction does not line up with germline, which may come from a read error. The chain recombines TRBV6-1 with TRBJ1-5; D gene unclear. The CDR3 length is 14 residues. In germline, CDR1 is MNHNS, CDR2 SASEGT. The CDR3 DNA sequence: TGTGCCAGCAGTGCGTGGAGTACCAATCGGCCCCAGCATTTT. Translation gives CASSAWSTNRPQHF.

The V call is TRBV7-9, the J call TRBJ2-3; weak D call: TRBD1 (6 bases). In germline, CDR1 is SEHNR, CDR2 FQNEAQ (reference sequence). This CDR3 has 14 residues. V was pared by 1 base and J by 6 bases, with 11 bases between. CDR3 in DNA: TGTGCCAGCAGCTTAGGGACAGTACGGGATACGCAGTATTTT. Its translation is CASSLGTVRDTQYF.

The CDR3 region has the DNA TGTGCCAGCAGGCCCCCAACCACAACCGGGGAGCTGTTTTTT. Protein: CASRPPTTTGELFF. The chain recombines TRBV2 with TRBJ2-2; no clear D gene. Trimming cost V 6 bases and J 5 bases, with 13 bases left between them. The CDR3 runs to 14 residues. CDR1 and CDR2 (germline): SNHLY, FYNNEI.